These 18 T cell receptor beta chains were sequenced from one sample in a study of human T cells and chemical hapten exposure. Time point of the sample: patch test 3, about 24 weeks after DPC sensitization. Treatment noted: therapeutic diphenylcyclopropenone sensitization with weekly scalp DPC. One entry per CDR3 protein, called by TCRdb with MiXCR from the RACE reads. Among under 100,000 distinct CDR3 sequences listed, less than 14% were seen once. The sample was whole blood, taken in connection with sensitization to the hapten diphenylcyclopropenone (DPC). These receptors were obtained from a woman between 50 and 59 years old with alopecia areata. Some clones in this sample may be carry-over from other donors' samples.

The chain is built from TRBV27 and TRBJ2-3; D call uncertain. CDR3 length: 10 residues. Looked up from germline, CDR1 is MNHEY and CDR2 is SMNVEV (reference sequence). V dropped 6 bases and J dropped 6 bases, with 4 bases sitting between them. CDR3 DNA: TGTGCCAGCAGCCCCGATACGCAGTATTTT. It specifies CASSPDTQYF.

This clonotype was counted at least ten times. The gene calls are TRBV5-1 and TRBJ2-3, with 11 bases aligning to TRBD1. The trim removed 4 bases at V and 4 bases at J, leaving 11 bases unmatched. Germline CDR1 SGHRS, CDR2 YFSETQ. The CDR3 runs 17 residues. CDR3 DNA sequence: TGCGCCAGCAGCCATATGAGGACAGGGGGCGGCGCAGATACGCAGTATTTT. Translated: CASSHMRTGGGADTQYF.

This clonotype appeared many times. The genes are TRBV7-3 and TRBJ2-2, with D perhaps matching TRBD1 or TRBD2 (5 bases each). The germline gives CDR1 SGHTA, CDR2 FQGTGA. Between the trimmed V and J ends, which lost 5 bases and 6 bases, there was a span of 13 bases. The CDR3 has 14 residues. CDR3 bases: TGTGCCAGCAGCCTAATCGGGGCCTCCGGGGAGCTGTTTTTT. Translation gives CASSLIGASGELFF.

Many counts were recorded for this clonotype. The chain links TRBV28 to TRBJ2-1; 7 bases agree with TRBD2. The J segment lost 7 bases and the V segment lost 4 bases, leaving 4 bases of the junction unmatched. This CDR3 has 13 residues. Germline CDR1 MDHEN, CDR2 SYDVKM. CDR3 coding DNA: TGTGCCAGCAGTTGGGGGGGACGGAATGAGCAGTTCTTC. It is translated as CASSWGGRNEQFF. Using reference TRBV28 and TRBJ2-1 for the parts outside the CDR3, the full variable domain is DVKVTQSSRYLVKRTGEKVFLECVQDMDHENMFWYRQDPGLGLRLIYFSYDVKMKEKGDIPEGYSVSREKKERFSLILESASTNQTSMYLCASSWGGRNEQFFGPGTRLTVL.

This clonotype came up many times. The J gene is TRBJ2-1, the V gene TRBV3-1; D is perhaps TRBD2 (6 bases). Trimming shortened V by 4 bases and J by 4 bases, and 14 bases separated the two germline ends. Per the germline V gene, CDR1 is LGHDT and CDR2 is YNNKEL (reference sequence). The CDR3 is made up of 15 amino acids. As DNA, the CDR3 is TGTGCCAGCAGCCCCAGGCTAGCGTTTTACAATGAGCAGTTCTTC. Translation: CASSPRLAFYNEQFF.

The chain carries TRBV20-1 and TRBJ2-1; TRBD2 agrees at 8 bases. After removal of 6 bases from V and 6 bases from J, the junction contained 10 bases not matched to a gene. This CDR3 is built from 14 residues. The V gene's germline CDR1 is DFQATT and CDR2 SNEGSKA (reference sequence). The chain's CDR3 is CSAPGTSLVNEQFF. CDR3 DNA sequence: TGCAGTGCGCCCGGGACTAGTCTCGTCAATGAGCAGTTCTTC.

In this sample, this clonotype turned up a few times. The rearrangement joins TRBV29-1 to TRBJ2-2; 9 bases align to TRBD1. Germline V CDR1 and CDR2: SQVTM, ANQGSEA. This CDR3 is 14 amino acids long. V shed 5 bases, J shed 5 bases, and the junction held 6 bases outside the gene matches. This CDR3 reads CSVPQGALTGELFF. For the CDR3, the DNA is TGCAGCGTTCCACAGGGGGCATTGACCGGGGAGCTGTTTTTT.

This clonotype was counted many times. V is TRBV29-1 and J is TRBJ2-5; D is ambiguous. The CDR3 runs 11 residues. Germline V gene sequence: CDR1 SQVTM, CDR2 ANQGSEA. V lost 5 bases and J lost 6, with 10 bases in between. The CDR3 here is CSVWGNKTQYF. The CDR3 nucleotides are TGCAGCGTTTGGGGTAACAAGACCCAGTACTTC.

This clonotype was seen many times. V usage is TRBV18 and J usage is TRBJ1-5, with 7 nucleotides matching TRBD1. The germline V gene has CDR1 KGHSH and CDR2 LQKENI. There are 15 residues in the CDR3. Trimming at V came to 2 bases and at J to 2 bases, leaving 3 bases not matched to a gene. For the CDR3, the DNA is TGTGCCAGCTCACCAATGCAGGGGGGCAATCAGCCCCAGCATTTT. This codes for CASSPMQGGNQPQHF.

The chain uses TRBV6-2 or TRBV6-3 and TRBJ1-5; D gene ambiguous. The CDR3 length is 15 residues. CDR1 is MNHEY, CDR2 SVGEGT, per germline. V dropped 4 bases and J dropped 0 bases, with 10 bases sitting between them. The CDR3 spells CASSSDAGSNQPQHF. As DNA, the CDR3 is TGTGCCAGCAGTTCAGACGCGGGTAGCAATCAGCCCCAGCATTTT.

This chain uses TRBV11-2 with TRBJ2-7; TRBD2 matches at 8 bases. Unmatched junction bases numbered 10, after V lost 1 base and J lost 5 bases. The CDR3 totals 16 residues. The germline CDR1 and CDR2 sequences are SGHAT and FQNNGV. CDR3 sequence reads: CASSLASGSSFNEQYF. The CDR3 DNA follows: TGTGCCAGCAGCTTAGCGAGCGGGAGTTCGTTCAACGAGCAGTACTTC.

This clonotype was picked up many times. The CDR3 nucleotides read TGTGCCAGCAGCCCCCCACGGGGGGGGCCTAGCACAGATACGCAGTATTTT. Protein: CASSPPRGGPSTDTQYF. This chain connects TRBV5-4 to TRBJ2-3; 8 nucleotides match TRBD2. V lost 4 bases to trimming and J lost 0 bases; unmatched junction nucleotides: 10. The V gene's germline CDR1 is SGHNT and CDR2 YYREEE (reference sequence). The CDR3 loop spans 17 amino acids.

The rearrangement joins TRBV11-1 to TRBJ2-3; the D call may be TRBD1 or TRBD2 (6 bases each). The germline V gene has CDR1 SGHAT and CDR2 FQDESV (reference sequence). Trimming shortened V by 9 bases and J by 6 bases, and 19 bases separated the two germline ends. The CDR3 consists of 14 residues. The DNA of the CDR3 is TGTGCCAGTATGAGGGGGGAGCCCGAGGATACGCAGTATTTT. Amino acid sequence: CASMRGEPEDTQYF.

This clonotype was counted ten times or more. This chain joins TRBV5-1 and TRBJ2-3; D is perhaps TRBD2 (6 bases). The V gene lost 1 base and the J gene lost 4 bases, with 10 bases spanning the gap. The CDR3 totals 14 residues. Per germline, CDR1 SGHRS and CDR2 YFSETQ. The CDR3 DNA sequence: TGCGCCAGCAGCTTGTCAGCGGGCCCAGATACGCAGTATTTT. It is translated as CASSLSAGPDTQYF.

J is TRBJ1-5 and V is TRBV18; D is unresolved. The CDR3 spans 12 residues. Germline-derived CDR1 and CDR2 are KGHSH and LQKENI. Between the trimmed V and J ends, which lost 3 bases and 5 bases, there was a span of 5 bases. The DNA of the CDR3 is TGTGCCAGCTCACCGGGGTATCAGCCCCAGCATTTT. This codes for CASSPGYQPQHF.

The chain links TRBV7-6 to TRBJ2-1; D might be TRBD1 or TRBD2, each matching 5 bases. Germline assignment: CDR1 SGHVS and CDR2 FNYEAQ. Trimming removed 5 bases at V and 8 bases at J, with 10 bases between. CDR3 length: 12 amino acids. In DNA, the CDR3 is TGTGCCAGCAGCAACCGGGGCGATGAGCAGTTCTTC. This sequence encodes CASSNRGDEQFF.

This clonotype showed up just a few times. V and J are TRBV6-5 and TRBJ2-7; TRBD1 matches at 10 bases. Germline values: CDR1 MNHEY, CDR2 SVGAGI. This CDR3 is 11 amino acids long. Trimming cost V 7 bases and J 12 bases; bases outside gene matches: 6. The CDR3 region is CASKGQGRPYF. In DNA form, the CDR3 reads TGTGCCAGCAAGGGACAGGGGAGGCCGTACTTC.

A few counts support this clonotype. V gene TRBV20-1 combines with J gene TRBJ2-7; 8 bases agree with TRBD2. Germline CDR1 reads DFQATT; CDR2 reads SNEGSKA (reference sequence). CDR3 length equals 15 residues. V gave up 0 bases and J gave up 1 base; unmatched junction bases: 5. This chain's CDR3 is CSARDLAGGSYEQYF. In DNA, the CDR3 is TGCAGTGCTAGAGATCTGGCGGGAGGTTCCTACGAGCAGTACTTC.